The present entry profiles one TCR beta chain with its context. Its target is not known. Uncontrolled infection, other autoimmune disease, pregnancy and lactation each barred patients from inclusion. The CDR3 regions of TCR beta were amplified from RNA transcripts. First-round RT-PCR targeting the TCR CDR3 was performed with the HTBI primer set. From the multiplex PCR reads, TCRdb called clonotypes with MiXCR, one entry per CDR3 protein. In the table there are roughly 530,000 distinct CDR3 sequences, 15% to 20% of which are singletons. The data originate from a study of T cells in Graves' hyperthyroidism and ophthalmopathy. Turning to the study itself: Any treatment followed the collection of peripheral blood at initial diagnosis. Broader study findings: Ophthalmopathy got predicted by the model a median about six months before its onset.

Germline-derived CDR1 and CDR2 are ENHRY and SYGVKD. V lost 4 bases and J lost 6, with 19 bases in between. This CDR3 contains 16 residues. The chain joins TRBV10-3 to TRBJ2-1, with a tentative D call TRBD2 (5 bases). This clonotype was sampled from a woman between 18 and 29 years old with Graves' ophthalmopathy. Input material: blood. CDR3 nucleotides: TGTGCCATCAGTGGAGAAAGCGGACCACCCCCCAATGAGCAGTTCTTC. Residues: CAISGESGPPPNEQFF.